This T cell receptor beta chain was captured in a study of glioma-infiltrating T cells. This CDR3 spans 14 amino acids. The V and J ends lost 4 bases and 2 bases respectively, with 11 bases between them. Germline V gene data show CDR1 as ENHRY and CDR2 as SYGVKD. TCR alpha and beta CDR3 regions were amplified from RNA using iRepertoire nested multiplex PCR. One entry per CDR3 protein, called by TCRdb with MiXCR from the multiplex PCR reads. The sample yields about 140,000 distinct CDR3 sequences, about two fifths seen once. What was sequenced was glioma tissue, nonneoplastic brain tissue, or PBMCs (not recorded which). This chain connects TRBV10-3 to TRBJ1-1; D uncertain. The clonotype was recovered from a human donor with low-grade glioma or glioblastoma, undergoing nonglioma brain surgery, or in good health (not recorded which). CDR3 sequence (DNA): TGTGCCATCAGTGCTCCGGCGGGCAACACTGAAGCTTTCTTT. Encoded protein: CAISAPAGNTEAFF.